Reported below is one T cell receptor (beta chain). The Seattle patients joined while their infection was active and were tracked longitudinally afterward. With V trimmed by 0 bases and J by 8 bases, 8 bases remained unmatched. This CDR3 contains 16 residues. In germline, CDR1 is LNHDA, CDR2 SQIVND (reference sequence). This record comes from a study of blood T cell repertoires in COVID-19. On the study more broadly: Material from acute and convalescent COVID-19 was sourced from the United States, Italy and Spain.

In the original analysis: How many nucleated cells were present was estimated from reference gene primer amplification. Libraries were prepared by immunoSEQ multiplex PCR; TCRdb keeps only in-frame clonotypes and omits some of them. Clone size and the V and J calls come from that table; the DNA yielded D and trimming. Of approximately 350,000 clones listed, 65% to 90% are singletons. This TCR was recovered from a woman aged 55-69 years with COVID-19, enrolled during active disease. Sequencing used peripheral blood. This chain connects TRBV19 to TRBJ2-1, with 9 bases lining up with TRBD2. The CDR3 loop is CASSIESAGGPDEQFF. CDR3 in DNA: TGTGCCAGTAGTATAGAATCGGCGGGGGGGCCCGATGAGCAGTTCTTC.